This TCR beta chain is drawn from a study of T-cell reconstitution after alpha-beta-depleted transplantation in children. The V gene lost 4 bases and the J gene lost 0 bases, with 3 bases spanning the gap. This CDR3 spans 12 amino acids. The germline V gene encodes CDR1 MNHEY and CDR2 SMNVEV (reference sequence). Molecular barcoding with unique molecular identifiers was used for the TCRbeta library. TCRdb independently ran MiXCR on the PCR reads; one entry per CDR3 protein. Here the sample spans 500,000 to 600,000 distinct CDR3 sequences, 30% to 35% being singletons. This clonotype was found a few times.

The chain links TRBV27 to TRBJ2-5; D is ambiguous. The sequencing used PBMCs from the stem cell graft donor, collected from the stem cell graft. This TCR was recovered from a human donor who donated a stem cell graft to a child with aplastic anemia. CDR3 amino acids: CASSSHQETQYF. DNA of the CDR3: TGTGCCAGCAGTTCCCACCAAGAGACCCAGTACTTC.